Presented here are 23 T cell receptor beta chains from one specimen sequenced in a study of CD8 T cells in ankylosing spondylitis. TCRdb analysed the 5' RACE reads with MiXCR anew, one entry per CDR3 protein. In the table there are tens of thousands of distinct CDR3 sequences, about 6% of which are singletons. Sequencing input: synovial fluid, either unsorted or a sorted T cell fraction (not recorded which). These TCRs come from a male donor with ankylosing spondylitis.

This clonotype was seen only a few times. The rearrangement links TRBV7-9 to TRBJ2-7, with a weak D call TRBD1 (6 bases). V lost 0 bases and J lost 6, with 15 bases in between. The CDR3 covers 15 residues. Germline CDR1 reads SEHNR; CDR2 reads FQNEAQ (reference sequence). Here the CDR3 DNA reads TGTGCCAGCAGCTTAGCTCCTCAGGGGCTGCTCGAGCAGTACTTC. This encodes CASSLAPQGLLEQYF.

This clonotype showed up just a few times. V gene TRBV3-1 combines with J gene TRBJ2-1; 8 nucleotides align to TRBD2. This CDR3 is 17 amino acids long. Germline CDR1 reads LGHDT; CDR2 reads YNNKEL (reference sequence). The V segment lost 3 bases and the J segment 7 bases; nucleotides outside the gene matches: 14. DNA of the CDR3: TGTGCCAGCAGCCAGTATGTGGCGGGAGGTATTCGAAATGAGCAGTTCTTC. As protein: CASSQYVAGGIRNEQFF.

This clonotype was seen many times. J is TRBJ2-5 and V is TRBV30; D not certain. The ends were cut back, 7 bases at V and 1 base at J, with 10 bases in the middle. This CDR3 spans 12 amino acids. Germline CDR1 is GTSNPN and CDR2 is SVGIG (reference sequence). The CDR3 sequence: CAFSPGQETQYF. CDR3 DNA sequence: TGTGCCTTCTCGCCGGGCCAAGAGACCCAGTACTTC.

This clonotype was seen ten or more times. This chain joins TRBV7-9 and TRBJ2-7; 10 bases fit TRBD2. Germline-derived CDR1 and CDR2 are SEHNR and FQNEAQ (reference sequence). Trimming removed 4 bases from V and 6 bases from J; junction bases left unmatched: 3. This CDR3 has 13 residues. In DNA form, the CDR3 reads TGTGCCAGCAGCTGGACTAGCGGTAGCGAGCAGTACTTC. Protein: CASSWTSGSEQYF. The whole variable domain, filled in from reference TRBV7-9 and TRBJ2-7, reads DTGVSQNPRHKITKRGQNVTFRCDPISEHNRLYWYRQTLGQGPEFLTYFQNEAQLEKSRLLSDRFSAERPKGSFSTLEIQRTEQGDSAMYLCASSWTSGSEQYFGPGTRLTVT.

This clonotype appeared a few times. The rearrangement uses TRBV7-3 and TRBJ2-7; D unclear. The CDR3 is made up of 13 amino acids. Germline loops: CDR1 SGHTA, CDR2 FQGTGA. The V and J ends lost 2 bases and 0 bases respectively, with 5 bases between them. The CDR3 nucleotides read TGTGCCAGCAGCTTATCTGACTCCTACGAGCAGTACTTC. Translation: CASSLSDSYEQYF.

This clonotype was observed a few times. The chain has TRBV2 and TRBJ2-7; the D is unclear. The CDR3 is 13 residues long. Germline CDR1 reads SNHLY; CDR2 reads FYNNEI. The V end was cut by 6 bases, the J end by 2 bases, with 11 bases between. For the CDR3, the DNA is TGTGCCAGCAGCCTTGGGTCCCCCTACGAGCAGTACTTC. This sequence encodes CASSLGSPYEQYF. Full variable domain (outside the CDR3, taken from reference TRBV2 and TRBJ2-7): EPEVTQTPSHQVTQMGQEVILRCVPISNHLYFYWYRQILGQKVEFLVSFYNNEISEKSEIFDDQFSVERPDGSNFTLKIRSTKLEDSAMYFCASSLGSPYEQYFGPGTRLTVT.

In its sample, this clonotype was seen many times. The chain recombines TRBV28 with TRBJ2-1; 13 nucleotides match TRBD2. This CDR3 has 14 residues. The germline CDR1 and CDR2 sequences are MDHEN and SYDVKM. Unmatched junction bases numbered 1, after V lost 6 bases and J lost 5 bases. The CDR3 DNA follows: TGTGCCAGCAGGGGGACTAGCGGGAACAATGAGCAGTTCTTC. It translates to CASRGTSGNNEQFF.

This clonotype was picked up a small number of times. The chain uses TRBV2 and TRBJ2-1; D is undetermined. The CDR3 spans 12 residues. Germline V gives CDR1 SNHLY, CDR2 FYNNEI. V dropped 7 bases and J dropped 9 bases, with 13 bases sitting between them. The CDR3 nucleotides read TGTGCCAGCAAAGTGGAGCACGGTGAGCAGTTCTTC. Translating it yields CASKVEHGEQFF.

The CDR3 DNA reads as TGCGCCAGCGCGGAGACCACCGGGGAGCTGTTTTTT. It is translated as CASAETTGELFF. The V call is TRBV5-1, the J call TRBJ2-2; D remains unclear. The V end lost 7 bases, the J end lost 4 bases, and 8 bases lay between the germline ends. The CDR3 extends over 12 amino acids. Germline CDR1 is SGHRS and CDR2 is YFSETQ.

This clonotype turned up a few times. J is TRBJ2-7 and V is TRBV2, with D unresolved. V shed 3 bases and J shed 2 bases, with 11 bases lying between them. The germline V gene has CDR1 SNHLY and CDR2 FYNNEI. CDR3 length equals 14 residues. The CDR3 here is CASSDLIPTYEQYF. For the CDR3, the DNA is TGTGCCAGCAGTGATCTGATACCTACCTACGAGCAGTACTTC.

This clonotype was counted at least ten times. V usage is TRBV3-1 and J usage is TRBJ2-1; D gene uncertain. The CDR3 sequence is 13 residues long. Germline-derived CDR1 and CDR2 are LGHDT and YNNKEL (reference sequence). The V and J ends lost 3 bases and 8 bases respectively, with 11 bases between them. The CDR3 DNA sequence: TGTGCCAGCAGCCATAGACTCAGAGATGAGCAGTTCTTC. It is translated as CASSHRLRDEQFF.

This clonotype was counted at least ten times. The chain employs TRBV12-3 or TRBV12-4 and TRBJ1-5; unclear D gene. Trimming left V 1 base short and J 9 bases short, with 13 bases between. This CDR3 region has 14 residues. CDR3: CASSLGHGGRPQHF. CDR3 sequence (DNA): TGTGCCAGCAGTTTAGGACACGGCGGTCGGCCCCAGCATTTT.

This clonotype was detected only a few times. V is TRBV28 and J is TRBJ2-7; tentative D call: TRBD2 (6 bases). From germline, CDR1 is MDHEN and CDR2 SYDVKM. The CDR3 extends over 17 amino acids. Trimming removed 6 bases at V and 1 base at J, with 22 bases between. CDR3 sequence (DNA): TGTGCCAGCAGCTCCTGGGGGACTGCCCAGAAGTCCTACGAGCAGTACTTC. It codes for CASSSWGTAQKSYEQYF.

This clonotype was seen only a few times. The chain joins TRBV7-2 to TRBJ1-5, with a weak D call TRBD1 (5 bases). CDR1 and CDR2 (germline): SGHTA, FQGNSA. The V and J ends lost 1 base and 8 bases respectively, with 12 bases between them. The CDR3 sequence is 14 residues long. In nucleotides, the CDR3 is TGTGCCAGCAGCTTAGTAGGGGTCGGGGAGCCCCAGCATTTT. This translates into CASSLVGVGEPQHF. The complete variable domain, with remaining parts taken from reference TRBV7-2 and TRBJ1-5, reads GAGVSQSPSNKVTEKGKDVELRCDPISGHTALYWYRQSLGQGLEFLIYFQGNSAPDKSGLPSDRFSAERTGGSVSTLTIQRTQQEDSAVYLCASSLVGVGEPQHFGDGTRLSIL.

This clonotype has more than one count but fewer than ten. The chain links TRBV11-3 to TRBJ2-7; D could derive from TRBD1 or TRBD2 (5 bases each). Germline assignment: CDR1 SGHNT and CDR2 YENEEA. Trimming shortened V by 11 bases and J by 5 bases, and 19 bases separated the two germline ends. The CDR3 runs to 13 residues. In DNA, the CDR3 is TGTGCCTGCCTCCCTCGGGGCCCGCACGAGCAGTACTTC. As protein: CACLPRGPHEQYF. Full variable domain (rest looked up from reference TRBV11-3 and TRBJ2-7): EAGVVQSPRYKIIEKKQPVAFWCNPISGHNTLYWYLQNLGQGPELLIRYENEEAVDDSQLPKDRFSAERLKGVDSTLKIQPAELGDSAVYLCACLPRGPHEQYFGPGTRLTVT.

This clonotype was counted ten times or more. This chain links TRBV11-2 with TRBJ2-1; no reliable D call. CDR1 and CDR2 (germline): SGHAT, FQNNGV. The V end was cut by 5 bases, the J end by 9 bases, with 11 bases between. The CDR3 length is 12 residues. CDR3 in amino acids: CASSHRLGEQFF. The CDR3 nucleotides are TGTGCCAGCAGCCACAGATTGGGTGAGCAGTTCTTC.

In its sample, this clonotype was seen many times. The chain has TRBV20-1 and TRBJ1-1, with D possibly TRBD1 on 5 matching bases. V was trimmed by 2 bases and J by 1 base, leaving 11 bases between them. CDR1 and CDR2 from the germline V gene are DFQATT and SNEGSKA (reference sequence). This CDR3 region has 14 residues. As DNA, the CDR3 is TGCAGTGCTAGAATCGCAGGGCCGAACACTGAAGCTTTCTTT. Translating gives CSARIAGPNTEAFF.

The chain recombines TRBV5-4 with TRBJ2-1; TRBD2 aligns across 9 bases. CDR1 is SGHNT, CDR2 YYREEE, per germline (reference sequence). This CDR3 contains 15 residues. The V gene end was trimmed by 0 bases and the J gene end by 10 bases; junction bases not matched to a gene: 8. The CDR3 loop is CASSLVLAGTLEQFF. In DNA, the CDR3 is TGTGCCAGCAGCTTGGTGCTAGCGGGAACCTTGGAGCAGTTCTTC.

At least ten counts were recorded for this clonotype. The chain combines TRBV3-1 with TRBJ1-1; D call uncertain. CDR3 length: 15 amino acids. CDR1 LGHDT and CDR2 YNNKEL come from the germline V gene (reference sequence). V lost 5 bases and J 3 bases, leaving 16 bases between the germline ends. CDR3 in amino acids: CASSTAGFSHTEAFF. CDR3 DNA sequence: TGTGCCAGCAGCACCGCCGGGTTCTCGCACACTGAAGCTTTCTTT.

The chain is built from TRBV5-5 and TRBJ2-3, with D uncertain. The CDR3 contains 15 residues. In germline, CDR1 is SGHKS, CDR2 YYEKEE (reference sequence). Trimming cost V 2 bases and J 3 bases, with 13 bases left between them. As DNA, the CDR3 is TGTGCCAGCAGCTTCGTTCTTAGCCGGACAGATACGCAGTATTTT. This translates into CASSFVLSRTDTQYF.

Ten or more counts support this clonotype. The V and J genes are TRBV29-1 and TRBJ2-1, with TRBD1 as a possible D gene (6 bases). Trimming removed 0 bases from V and 6 bases from J, with 15 bases in between. The CDR3 extends over 15 amino acids. Germline CDR1 and CDR2: SQVTM and ANQGSEA. CDR3: CSVEDPYRVGNEQFF. The DNA of the CDR3 is TGCAGCGTTGAAGATCCTTACAGGGTGGGCAATGAGCAGTTCTTC.

This clonotype was seen ten or more times. The CDR3 reads CASSLWQTQETQYF. The CDR3 bases are TGTGCCAGCAGTTTATGGCAGACACAAGAGACCCAGTACTTC. The rearrangement uses TRBV28 and TRBJ2-5; D is uncertain. Looked up from germline, CDR1 is MDHEN and CDR2 is SYDVKM. The CDR3 is made up of 14 amino acids. V lost 0 bases and J 2 bases, leaving 7 bases between the germline ends. Based on the CDR3 plus reference TRBV28 and TRBJ2-5, the full variable domain is DVKVTQSSRYLVKRTGEKVFLECVQDMDHENMFWYRQDPGLGLRLIYFSYDVKMKEKGDIPEGYSVSREKKERFSLILESASTNQTSMYLCASSLWQTQETQYFGPGTRLLVL.

This clonotype was detected only a few times. The chain joins TRBV11-2 to TRBJ2-3, with 12 bases identical to TRBD2. The CDR3 is 16 amino acids. Per germline, CDR1 SGHAT and CDR2 FQNNGV. The ends lost 1 base at V and 4 bases at J; junction bases unmatched: 3. The CDR3 DNA sequence: TGTGCCAGCAGCTTAGGACTAGCGGGAGAAGCAGATACGCAGTATTTT. Its protein product is CASSLGLAGEADTQYF.